Each of the 5 T cell receptor beta chains below was sequenced from the same sample in a study of cytomegalovirus exposure and HLA in healthy donors. With 60 Vbeta and 13 Jbeta primers, the PCR was carried out. This table comes from immunoSEQ multiplex PCR, and its TCRdb copy is limited to in-frame clones, with some not included. The sample consists of about 180,000 clones, approximately 80% of them appearing once. The sample was PBMCs. The receptors here all came from a woman younger than 30 in good health and CMV-seropositive.

The rearrangement links TRBV7-2 to TRBJ2-2; possible D gene TRBD2, 7 bases. V was clipped by 1 base and J by 6 bases, with 12 bases between them. The CDR3 consists of 15 residues. Per the germline V gene, CDR1 is SGHTA and CDR2 is FQGNSA. CDR3 residues: CASSLGRGRAGELFF. DNA of the CDR3: TGTGCCAGCAGCTTAGGGCGGGGGCGGGCCGGGGAGCTGTTTTTT.

This chain connects TRBV28 to TRBJ1-4; 7 bases line up with TRBD1. The CDR3 length is 15 residues. Germline CDR1 MDHEN, CDR2 SYDVKM. V shed 4 bases and J 7 bases; nucleotides not matched to a gene: 9. In nucleotides, the CDR3 is TGTGCCAGCAGTTCCCGGACAGGCTGGGGTGAAAAACTGTTTTTT. Encoded protein: CASSSRTGWGEKLFF.

The sample holds one count of this clone. This chain joins TRBV6-6 and TRBJ2-3, with 8 bases that match TRBD2. The CDR3 contains 16 residues. V trimming: 5 bases; J trimming: 1 base; junction bases outside the gene matches: 8. CDR1 and CDR2 from the germline V gene are MNHNY and SVGAGI (reference sequence). In DNA form, the CDR3 reads TGTGCCAGCAGTACCCCACGGGGGGGAGGCACAGATACGCAGTATTTT. This codes for CASSTPRGGGTDTQYF.

This clone was counted between two and nine times. The gene calls are TRBV7-9 and TRBJ1-5, with D hard to call. The CDR3 runs to 14 residues. Germline V lookup: CDR1 SEHNR, CDR2 FQNEAQ (reference sequence). Deletions cut 5 bases from V and 0 bases from J, with 8 bases between. The CDR3 here is CASSPSNSNQPQHF. The CDR3 DNA sequence: TGTGCCAGCAGCCCCAGTAATAGCAATCAGCCCCAGCATTTT.

Details on this clone: The sample contains more than one DNA sequence encoding this CDR3. This chain connects TRBV7-9 to TRBJ2-5; 7 bases agree with TRBD2. This CDR3 comprises 13 residues. Per the germline V gene, CDR1 is SEHNR and CDR2 is FQNEAQ (reference sequence). V trimming: 2 bases; J trimming: 4 bases; junction bases outside the gene matches: 1. CDR3 DNA sequence: TGTGCCAGCAGCTTATCGGGGGGAGAGACCCAGTACTTC. Translating gives CASSLSGGETQYF.